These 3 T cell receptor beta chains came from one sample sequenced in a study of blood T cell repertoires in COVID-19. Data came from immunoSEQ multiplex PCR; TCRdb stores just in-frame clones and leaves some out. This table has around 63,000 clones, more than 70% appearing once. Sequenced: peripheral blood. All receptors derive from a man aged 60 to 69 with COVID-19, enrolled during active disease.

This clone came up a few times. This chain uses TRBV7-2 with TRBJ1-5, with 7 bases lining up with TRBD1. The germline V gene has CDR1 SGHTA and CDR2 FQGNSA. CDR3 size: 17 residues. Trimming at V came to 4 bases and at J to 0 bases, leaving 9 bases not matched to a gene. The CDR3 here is CASSSWTGPYSNQPQHF. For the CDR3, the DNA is TGTGCCAGCAGCTCGTGGACAGGACCGTATAGCAATCAGCCCCAGCATTTT. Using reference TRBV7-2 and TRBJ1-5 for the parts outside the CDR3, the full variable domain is GAGVSQSPSNKVTEKGKDVELRCDPISGHTALYWYRQSLGQGLEFLIYFQGNSAPDKSGLPSDRFSAERTGGSVSTLTIQRTQQEDSAVYLCASSSWTGPYSNQPQHFGDGTRLSIL.

The CDR3 DNA reads as TGTGCCAGCAGTGAATTTGCGAGGGAAGAGACCCAGTACTTC. It specifies CASSEFAREETQYF. The chain carries TRBV25-1 and TRBJ2-5; tentatively, D is TRBD2 (5 bases). There are 14 residues in the CDR3. Germline CDR1 and CDR2: MGHDK and SYGVNS. V shed 1 base and J shed 3 bases, with 9 bases lying between them.

CDR3 sequence (DNA): TGTGCCAGCAGCCCCGTAGCGGACGGGAGGACCCAGTACTTC. This encodes CASSPVADGRTQYF. V usage is TRBV3-1 (or the pseudogene TRBV3-2) and J usage is TRBJ2-5; TRBD2 is a possible D gene (6 bases). V was trimmed by 4 bases and J by 7 bases, leaving 16 bases between them. The CDR3 consists of 14 residues. Germline V gene sequence: CDR1 LGHDT, CDR2 YNNKEL (reference sequence).